This is a list of T cell receptor beta chains from one sample in a study of response to subunit inactivated influenza vaccine. TCRdb recomputed calls from the RT-PCR reads with MiXCR, one row per CDR3 protein. The repertoire holds 300,000 to 350,000 distinct CDR3 sequences, with roughly 22% as singletons. The source was PBMCs from blood, collected about 20 months after vaccination. The receptor set was obtained from a man aged 45 to 70 who received an inactivated influenza vaccine. The CDR3 runs from the conserved cysteine through the conserved F or W. Fields, in order: J gene, clone size, V gene, D gene, CDR3 protein, CDR3 DNA. A D gene is named only where the DNA matches it firmly. Size values are once, few and many counts, or a class for expanded clones, and some rows have none.

TRBJ2-3	NA	TRBV20-1	TRBD2	CSATRGTSYTDTQYF	TGCAGTGCTACGAGAGGGACTAGCTACACAGATACGCAGTATTTT
TRBJ1-1	NA	TRBV7-9	NA	CASSLGGQGRNTEAFF	TGTGCCAGCAGCTTAGGGGGCCAGGGAAGGAACACTGAAGCTTTCTTT
TRBJ2-3	NA	TRBV4-2	TRBD1	CASSQDMGQSTDTQYF	TGTGCCAGCAGCCAAGATATGGGACAGAGCACAGATACGCAGTATTTT
TRBJ1-2	few	TRBV6-5	NA	CASSYSSGGGYTF	TGTGCCAGCAGTTACTCGTCGGGGGGCGGCTACACCTTC
TRBJ2-2	few	TRBV20-1	NA	CSARVVPGELFF	TGCAGTGCTAGAGTCGTTCCCGGGGAGCTGTTTTTT
TRBJ2-7	once	TRBV14	NA	CASSRRDRLSYEQYF	TGTGCCAGCAGCCGGCGGGACAGACTCTCCTACGAGCAGTACTTC
TRBJ1-2	few	TRBV20-1	NA	CSAIDSYNYGYTF	TGCAGTGCAATTGACAGTTATAACTATGGCTACACCTTC
TRBJ2-3	NA	TRBV5-1	TRBD1	CASSQSPTGAQTYTQYF	TGCGCCAGCAGCCAAAGTCCAACAGGGGCCCAAACGTATACGCAGTATTTT
TRBJ2-3	NA	TRBV20-1	NA	CSARAGRGSTDTQYF	TGCAGTGCTAGAGCGGGGCGGGGTAGCACAGATACGCAGTATTTT
TRBJ2-7	NA	TRBV19	NA	CASSTRITYEQYF	TGTGCCAGTAGTACGAGAATTACCTACGAGCAGTACTTC
TRBJ1-2	NA	TRBV19	NA	CASKGRRANYGYTF	TGTGCCAGTAAAGGACGGAGAGCTAACTATGGCTACACCTTC
TRBJ2-7	NA	TRBV5-1	NA	CASSLEGGGGSYEQYF	TGCGCCAGCAGCTTGGAGGGAGGGGGCGGCTCCTACGAGCAGTACTTC
TRBJ1-2	many	TRBV4-3	TRBD1	CASSQDFGTGLYGYTF	TGCGCCAGCAGCCAAGATTTCGGGACAGGACTCTATGGCTACACCTTC
TRBJ2-3	few	TRBV7-2	NA	CASSSVPRGSSTDTQYF	TGTGCCAGCAGCTCGGTCCCTAGGGGGAGTAGTACAGATACGCAGTATTTT
TRBJ1-4	few	TRBV7-2	NA	CASSLAWAEKLFF	TGTGCCAGCAGCTTAGCATGGGCGGAAAAACTGTTTTTT
TRBJ1-2	NA	TRBV20-1	NA	CSARVTDYGYTF	TGCAGTGCTAGGGTTACAGACTATGGCTACACCTTC